These 13 T cell receptor beta chains were all obtained from the same sample, sequenced in a study of T cell responses to AZD1222 COVID-19 vaccine (TCRdb year 2021). The method behind the library was the immunoSEQ multiplex PCR assay. The source is immuneACCESS, and TCRdb retained only in-frame sequences with V and J called. Part of the clones is not carried over; for the studies checked, unresolved V genes explain less than half of this, and the remainder is unexplained. For this sample there are 150,000 or so clones; about 92% appear just once. The top ten clones comprise around 0.9% of the sample. The time point label, as the study defines it: baseline before first vaccination. In light of the paper, this sample's treatment or condition label describes: meningococcal conjugate vaccine given as trial control. The specimen comprised peripheral blood, sampled on day 0 of MenACWY control vaccination. These receptors were collected from an adult in good health.

The V and J genes are TRBV6-6 and TRBJ1-1; 10 bases map to TRBD1. This CDR3 comprises 15 residues. V trimming: 6 bases; J trimming: 6 bases; junction bases outside the gene matches: 10. Per the germline V gene, CDR1 is MNHNY and CDR2 is SVGAGI (reference sequence). The CDR3 bases are TGTGCCAGCAGCTTCCGGGACAGGGGCCCCCCTGAAGCTTTCTTT. Translating gives CASSFRDRGPPEAFF.

This rearrangement joins TRBV2 to TRBJ1-3; no reliable D call. This CDR3 has 14 residues. Germline loops: CDR1 SNHLY, CDR2 FYNNEI. With 1 base removed from V and 1 base from J, the gap between germline ends came to 5 bases. The CDR3 loop reads CASSEGPSGNTIYF. CDR3 DNA sequence: TGTGCCAGCAGTGAAGGGCCTTCTGGAAACACCATATATTTT. The full variable domain, rest sourced from reference TRBV2 and TRBJ1-3, is EPEVTQTPSHQVTQMGQEVILRCVPISNHLYFYWYRQILGQKVEFLVSFYNNEISEKSEIFDDQFSVERPDGSNFTLKIRSTKLEDSAMYFCASSEGPSGNTIYFGEGSWLTVV.

The gene calls are TRBV19 and TRBJ1-2; D perhaps matches TRBD1 (6 bases). The germline V gene has CDR1 LNHDA and CDR2 SQIVND (reference sequence). This CDR3 contains 15 residues. Trimming took 9 bases from V and 3 from J, leaving 20 bases between them. DNA for the CDR3: TGTGCCAGCTACACCCGAACAGGGACCTACTATGGCTACACCTTC. As protein: CASYTRTGTYYGYTF.

This clone was detected once. The V gene is TRBV10-2, the J gene TRBJ2-1, with a weak D call TRBD2 (5 bases). Trimming stripped 3 bases from V and 8 bases from J, with 14 bases between. The CDR3 has 14 amino acids. The germline gives CDR1 WSHSY, CDR2 SAAADI. This CDR3 reads CASSEPGRGDEQFF. DNA for the CDR3: TGCGCCAGCAGTGAACCGGGAAGAGGCGATGAGCAGTTCTTC.

This clone was found once. V usage is TRBV5-1 and J usage is TRBJ2-1; weak D call: TRBD2 (6 bases). Per germline, CDR1 SGHRS and CDR2 YFSETQ. CDR3 length: 16 amino acids. V lost 6 bases and J lost 1, with 17 bases in between. The CDR3 sequence: CASTEAGTPSYNEQFF. CDR3 coding DNA: TGCGCCAGCACCGAGGCCGGGACTCCTTCCTACAATGAGCAGTTCTTC.

The genes are TRBV7-3 and TRBJ1-3; 7 positions agree with TRBD1. Germline V gene sequence: CDR1 SGHTA, CDR2 FQGTGA. The ends lost 5 bases at V and 0 bases at J; junction bases unmatched: 7. The CDR3 is made up of 16 amino acids. The CDR3 nucleotides are TGTGCCAGCAGCCCGGCGGGACAGAGCTCTGGAAACACCATATATTTT. Its protein product is CASSPAGQSSGNTIYF.

V gene TRBV6-1 combines with J gene TRBJ1-1; the D gene is possibly TRBD1 (5 bases). The germline V gene encodes CDR1 MNHNS and CDR2 SASEGT. The CDR3 contains 13 residues. V dropped 3 bases and J dropped 2 bases, with 7 bases sitting between them. CDR3 amino acids: CASSDRVNTEAFF. CDR3 nucleotides: TGTGCCAGCAGTGACAGGGTCAACACTGAAGCTTTCTTT.

This rearrangement joins TRBV6-5 to TRBJ2-3; D gene unclear. The germline CDR1 and CDR2 sequences are MNHEY and SVGAGI. V was clipped by 6 bases and J by 4 bases, with 14 bases between them. There are 14 residues in the CDR3. The CDR3 coding sequence is TGTGCCAGCAGCCGAAGACTGACTCCAGATACGCAGTATTTT. The encoded protein is CASSRRLTPDTQYF.

The chain carries TRBV7-2 and TRBJ2-2; the D is unclear. The CDR3 runs 13 residues. The germline V gene has CDR1 SGHTA and CDR2 FQGNSA. The V end lost 0 bases, the J end lost 6 bases, and 5 bases lay between the germline ends. The CDR3 nucleotides are TGTGCCAGCAGCTTAGCCGAAGCCGGGGAGCTGTTTTTT. It codes for CASSLAEAGELFF.

The chain carries TRBV19 and TRBJ2-7; tentatively, D is TRBD1 (6 bases). The CDR3 has 13 residues. V shed 0 bases and J shed 6 bases, with 9 bases lying between them. Germline loops: CDR1 LNHDA, CDR2 SQIVND (reference sequence). The CDR3 loop is CASSIDLGGEQYF. The CDR3 DNA follows: TGTGCCAGTAGTATAGATCTAGGGGGCGAGCAGTACTTC.

The chain links TRBV19 to TRBJ1-5; 12 bases are a match to TRBD1. After removal of 4 bases from V and 2 bases from J, the junction contained 3 bases not matched to a gene. This CDR3 has 16 amino acids. Germline CDR1 reads LNHDA; CDR2 reads SQIVND (reference sequence). The CDR3 here is CASSRGQGAGNQPQHF. CDR3 in DNA: TGTGCCAGTAGTAGGGGACAGGGGGCGGGCAATCAGCCCCAGCATTTT.

The chain couples TRBV4-3 to TRBJ1-2; D is unclear. V was trimmed by 1 base and J by 5 bases, leaving 5 bases between them. Germline-derived CDR1 and CDR2 are LGHNA and YSLEER. The CDR3 spans 12 residues. DNA of the CDR3: TGCGCCAGCAGCCAAGCCCAGTATGGCTACACCTTC. It translates to CASSQAQYGYTF.

This chain connects TRBV5-1 to TRBJ2-3; 9 bases map to TRBD1. CDR3 length: 14 residues. V lost 4 bases to trimming and J lost 3 bases; unmatched junction nucleotides: 3. Germline V lookup: CDR1 SGHRS, CDR2 YFSETQ. CDR3 nucleotides: TGCGCCAGCAGCGCGGGACAGGGAACAGATACGCAGTATTTT. It encodes CASSAGQGTDTQYF.